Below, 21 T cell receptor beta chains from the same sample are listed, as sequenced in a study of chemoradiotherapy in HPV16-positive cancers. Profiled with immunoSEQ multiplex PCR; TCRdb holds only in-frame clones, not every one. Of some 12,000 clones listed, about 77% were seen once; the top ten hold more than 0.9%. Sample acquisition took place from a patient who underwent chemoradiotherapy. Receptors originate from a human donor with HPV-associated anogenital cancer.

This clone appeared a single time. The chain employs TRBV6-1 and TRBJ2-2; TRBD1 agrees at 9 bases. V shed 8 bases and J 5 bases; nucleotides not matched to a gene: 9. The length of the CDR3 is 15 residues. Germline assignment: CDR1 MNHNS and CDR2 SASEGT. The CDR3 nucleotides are TGTGCCAGCTCCGCTAGGACAGGGGAAACCGGGGAGCTGTTTTTT. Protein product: CASSARTGETGELFF.

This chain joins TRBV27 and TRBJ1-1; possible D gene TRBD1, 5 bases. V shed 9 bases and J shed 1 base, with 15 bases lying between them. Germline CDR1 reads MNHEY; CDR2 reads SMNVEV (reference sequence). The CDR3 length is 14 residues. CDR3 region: CASYLPGKNTEAFF. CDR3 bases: TGTGCCAGTTACCTACCAGGGAAGAACACTGAAGCTTTCTTT.

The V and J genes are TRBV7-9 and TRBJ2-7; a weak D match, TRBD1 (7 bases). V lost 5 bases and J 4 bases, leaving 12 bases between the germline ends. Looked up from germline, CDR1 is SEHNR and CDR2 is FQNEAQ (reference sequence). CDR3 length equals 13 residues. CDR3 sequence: CASSTGEVYEQYF. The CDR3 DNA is TGTGCCAGCAGCACAGGGGAGGTATACGAGCAGTACTTC.

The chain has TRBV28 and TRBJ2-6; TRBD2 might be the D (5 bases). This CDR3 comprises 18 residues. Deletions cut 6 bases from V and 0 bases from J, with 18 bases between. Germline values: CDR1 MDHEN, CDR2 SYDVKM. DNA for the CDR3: TGTGCCAGCAGCACTGGAGGCCGGGCCTACTCTGGGGCCAACGTCCTGACTTTC. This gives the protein CASSTGGRAYSGANVLTF.

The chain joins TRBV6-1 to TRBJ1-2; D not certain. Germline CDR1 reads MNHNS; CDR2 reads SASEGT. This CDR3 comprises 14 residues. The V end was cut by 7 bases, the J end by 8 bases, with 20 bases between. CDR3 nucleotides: TGTGCCAGCAACCAGGAATTTCGGTCTGGGGGCTACACCTTC. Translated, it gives CASNQEFRSGGYTF.

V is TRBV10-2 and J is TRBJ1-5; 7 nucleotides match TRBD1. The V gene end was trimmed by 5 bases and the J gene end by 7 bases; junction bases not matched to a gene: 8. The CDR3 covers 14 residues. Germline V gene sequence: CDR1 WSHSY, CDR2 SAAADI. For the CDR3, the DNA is TGCGCCAGCAGTCAACAGGGGTCGGGCCAGCCCCAGCATTTT. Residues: CASSQQGSGQPQHF.

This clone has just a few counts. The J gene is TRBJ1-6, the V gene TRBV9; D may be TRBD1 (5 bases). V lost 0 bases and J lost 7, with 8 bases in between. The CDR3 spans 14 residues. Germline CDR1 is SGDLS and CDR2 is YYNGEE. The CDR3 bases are TGTGCCAGCAGCGTAGACTGGGGCAATTCACCCCTCCACTTT. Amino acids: CASSVDWGNSPLHF.

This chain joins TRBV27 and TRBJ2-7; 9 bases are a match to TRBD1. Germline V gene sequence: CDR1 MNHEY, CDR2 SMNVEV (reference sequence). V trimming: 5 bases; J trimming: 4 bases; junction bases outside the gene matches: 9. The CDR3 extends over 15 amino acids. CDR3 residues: CASSPPGQGWYEQYF. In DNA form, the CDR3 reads TGTGCCAGCAGTCCCCCGGGACAGGGATGGTACGAGCAGTACTTC.

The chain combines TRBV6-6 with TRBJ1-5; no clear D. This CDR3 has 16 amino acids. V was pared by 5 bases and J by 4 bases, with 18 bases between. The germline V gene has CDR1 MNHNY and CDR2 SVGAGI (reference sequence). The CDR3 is CASSNPPRPLNQPQHF. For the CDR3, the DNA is TGTGCCAGCAGTAACCCGCCCAGGCCCCTAAATCAGCCCCAGCATTTT.

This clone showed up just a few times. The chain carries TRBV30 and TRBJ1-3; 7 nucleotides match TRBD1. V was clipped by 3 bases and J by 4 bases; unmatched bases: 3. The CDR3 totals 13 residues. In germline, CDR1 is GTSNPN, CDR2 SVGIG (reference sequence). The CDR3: CAWRRGQGNTIYF. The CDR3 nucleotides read TGTGCCTGGAGGAGGGGACAGGGAAACACCATATATTTT.

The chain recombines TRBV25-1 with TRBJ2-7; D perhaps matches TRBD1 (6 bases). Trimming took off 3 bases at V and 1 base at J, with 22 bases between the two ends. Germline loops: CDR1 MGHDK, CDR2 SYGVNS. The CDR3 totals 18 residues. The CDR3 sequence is CASSDPKLQGKCSYEQYF. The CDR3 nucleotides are TGTGCCAGCAGTGACCCTAAGCTTCAGGGGAAGTGTTCCTACGAGCAGTACTTC.

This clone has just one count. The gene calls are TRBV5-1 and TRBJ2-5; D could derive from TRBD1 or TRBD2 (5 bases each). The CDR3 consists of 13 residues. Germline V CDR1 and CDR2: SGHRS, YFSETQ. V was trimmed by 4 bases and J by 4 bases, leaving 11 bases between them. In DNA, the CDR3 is TGCGCCAGCAGCGGGGGATTTAGAGAGACCCAGTACTTC. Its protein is CASSGGFRETQYF.

In nucleotides, the CDR3 is TGTGCCAGCAGTTCCCAGGGGGCGGTTAGGAACACCTTC. Protein sequence: CASSSQGAVRNTF. This sequence joins TRBV28 and TRBJ1-2; 8 nucleotides match TRBD1. Germline V lookup: CDR1 MDHEN, CDR2 SYDVKM. The CDR3 loop spans 13 amino acids. Trimming cost V 4 bases and J 12 bases; bases outside gene matches: 10.

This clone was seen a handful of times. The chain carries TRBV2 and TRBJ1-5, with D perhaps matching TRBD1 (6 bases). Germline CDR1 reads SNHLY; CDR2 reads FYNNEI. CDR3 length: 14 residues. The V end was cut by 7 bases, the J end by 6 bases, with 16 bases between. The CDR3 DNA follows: TGTGCCAGCACCACCCCAGGGGAGGGTCAGCCCCAGCATTTT. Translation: CASTTPGEGQPQHF.

The CDR3 region is CASSSLRAGGTSTDTQYF. For the CDR3, the DNA is TGTGCCAGCAGTTCCCTCCGAGCCGGGGGAACTAGCACAGATACGCAGTATTTT. The chain uses TRBV9 and TRBJ2-3, with D possibly TRBD2 on 6 matching bases. CDR1 and CDR2 (germline): SGDLS, YYNGEE. The CDR3 contains 18 residues. V dropped 5 bases and J dropped 0 bases, with 22 bases sitting between them.

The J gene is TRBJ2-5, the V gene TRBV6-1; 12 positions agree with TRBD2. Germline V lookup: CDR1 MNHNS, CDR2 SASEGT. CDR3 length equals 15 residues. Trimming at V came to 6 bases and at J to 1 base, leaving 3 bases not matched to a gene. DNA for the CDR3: TGTGCCAGCAGCCTACTAGCGGGGGGCCAAGAGACCCAGTACTTC. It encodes CASSLLAGGQETQYF.

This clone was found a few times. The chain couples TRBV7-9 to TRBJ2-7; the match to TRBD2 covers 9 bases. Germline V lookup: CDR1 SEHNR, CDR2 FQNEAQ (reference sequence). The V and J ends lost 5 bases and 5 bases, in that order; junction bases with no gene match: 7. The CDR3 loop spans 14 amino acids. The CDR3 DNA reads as TGTGCCAGCAGCGTGGGACTAGCCTATGACGAGCAGTACTTC. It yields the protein CASSVGLAYDEQYF.

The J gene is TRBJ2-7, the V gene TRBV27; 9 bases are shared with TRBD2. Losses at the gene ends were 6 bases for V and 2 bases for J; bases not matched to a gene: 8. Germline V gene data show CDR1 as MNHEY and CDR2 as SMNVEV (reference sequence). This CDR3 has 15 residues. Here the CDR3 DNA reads TGTGCCAGCAGACTGACTAGCGGTTCCGCCTACGAGCAGTACTTC. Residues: CASRLTSGSAYEQYF.

CDR3 sequence: CASSFDRWGNQPQHF. The CDR3 DNA follows: TGTGCCAGCAGCTTCGACAGGTGGGGCAATCAGCCCCAGCATTTT. The J gene is TRBJ1-5, the V gene TRBV5-5; D possibly corresponds to TRBD1 (6 bases). The CDR3 consists of 15 residues. V was clipped by 2 bases and J by 2 bases, with 11 bases between them. Per the germline V gene, CDR1 is SGHKS and CDR2 is YYEKEE (reference sequence).

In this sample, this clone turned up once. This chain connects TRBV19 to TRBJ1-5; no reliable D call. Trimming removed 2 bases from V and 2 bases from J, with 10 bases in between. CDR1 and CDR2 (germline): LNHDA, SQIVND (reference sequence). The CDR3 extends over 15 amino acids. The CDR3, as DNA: TGTGCCAGTAGTATAAACGGAGCCCGCAATCAGCCCCAGCATTTT. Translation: CASSINGARNQPQHF.

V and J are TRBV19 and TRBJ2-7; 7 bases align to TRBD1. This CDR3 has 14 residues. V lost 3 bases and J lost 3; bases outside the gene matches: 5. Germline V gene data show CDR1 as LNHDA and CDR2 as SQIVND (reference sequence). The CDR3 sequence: CASSMTGTYYEQYF. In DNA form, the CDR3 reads TGTGCCAGTAGTATGACAGGGACATACTACGAGCAGTACTTC.